Following are 7 T cell receptor beta chains from one sample sequenced in a study of long-term antiretroviral therapy in people with HIV. At the survey level, the v3.0 immunoSEQ assay was run. Some clones are missing from TCRdb's copy, which holds only in-frame ones; the method was immunoSEQ multiplex PCR. There are approximately 30,000 clones in the sample; 70% to 85% occur only once, and 7.5% to 10% lies in the top ten. The material sequenced was unsorted PBMCs, taken 3 years after starting antiretroviral therapy. The receptor source for this set is a man between 40 and 49 years old with HIV.

This clone was seen only a few times. The chain carries TRBV7-3 and TRBJ2-7; the match to TRBD2 covers 12 bases. Germline CDR1 and CDR2: SGHTA and FQGTGA. There are 15 residues in the CDR3. V shed 5 bases, J shed 2 bases, and the junction held 4 bases outside the gene matches. The CDR3 coding sequence is TGTGCCAGCAGCCCTGGACTAGCGGGGCCCTACGAGCAGTACTTC. Its translation: CASSPGLAGPYEQYF.

In its sample, this clone was seen a few times. The CDR3 region is CASSQDPMSREGWELFF. The CDR3 bases are TGTGCCAGCAGCCAAGATCCCATGTCGCGGGAGGGCTGGGAGCTGTTTTTT. This rearrangement joins TRBV4-2 to TRBJ2-2; 9 nucleotides agree with TRBD2. V shed 0 bases and J 9 bases; nucleotides not matched to a gene: 11. This CDR3 region has 17 residues. Germline V gene data show CDR1 as LGHNA and CDR2 as YNFKEQ.

The chain is built from TRBV9 and TRBJ2-1, with TRBD2 matching 7 bases. Germline CDR1 SGDLS, CDR2 YYNGEE. This CDR3 is 15 amino acids long. The junction had 10 bases not matched to a gene; V was cut back by 1 base and J by 9 bases. The CDR3 here is CASSVYGEGHGEQFF. CDR3 sequence (DNA): TGTGCCAGCAGCGTATACGGGGAGGGCCATGGTGAGCAGTTCTTC.

This clone is a singleton in its sample. The chain combines TRBV11-3 with TRBJ2-3, with 8 bases fitting TRBD1. Germline assignment: CDR1 SGHNT and CDR2 YENEEA. This CDR3 is built from 15 residues. J was trimmed by 1 base and V by 0 bases; bases with no gene match: 0. In DNA, the CDR3 is TGTGCCAGCAGCTTAGAGGGACAGGGCACAGATACGCAGTATTTT. Protein sequence: CASSLEGQGTDTQYF.

V gene TRBV5-4 combines with J gene TRBJ2-1; 9 bases align to TRBD1. Germline trimming cut 0 bases from V and 8 bases from J; bases unmatched to any gene: 12. This CDR3 has 17 residues. The germline CDR1 and CDR2 sequences are SGHNT and YYREEE (reference sequence). CDR3 in amino acids: CASSLAYGTGLQDEQFF. CDR3 DNA: TGTGCCAGCAGCTTGGCCTACGGGACAGGGCTTCAGGATGAGCAGTTCTTC.

The rearrangement uses TRBV2 and TRBJ2-1, with 14 nucleotides matching TRBD2. The germline CDR1 and CDR2 sequences are SNHLY and FYNNEI. CDR3 length equals 15 residues. V lost 4 bases, J lost 7 bases, and 3 bases stayed unmatched. The CDR3 coding sequence is TGTGCCAGCAGTGCCGGGACTAGCGGGAGTAATGAGCAGTTCTTC. It specifies CASSAGTSGSNEQFF.

The chain combines TRBV6-1 with TRBJ2-5; 11 bases map to TRBD1. Germline V gives CDR1 MNHNS, CDR2 SASEGT. This CDR3 is 15 amino acids long. V lost 5 bases and J lost 1; bases outside the gene matches: 3. DNA of the CDR3: TGTGCCAGCAGTTCGGGACAGGGGGTCCAAGAGACCCAGTACTTC. It yields the protein CASSSGQGVQETQYF.